The 7 T cell receptor beta chains presented below share a single source sample, sequenced in a study of cytomegalovirus exposure and HLA in healthy donors. The primer mix had 60 Vbeta and 13 Jbeta primers. The method was immunoSEQ multiplex PCR; TCRdb's version includes in-frame clones alone and lacks a portion of them. This table has about 160,000 clones, around 85% appearing once. Sequencing used PBMCs. These receptors came from a boy between 2 and 15 years old in good health and CMV-seronegative.

The V and J genes are TRBV28 and TRBJ2-5, with unresolved D. With 3 bases removed from V and 5 bases from J, the gap between germline ends came to 4 bases. Germline V lookup: CDR1 MDHEN, CDR2 SYDVKM. The CDR3 length is 11 residues. The CDR3: CASSFAETQYF. The DNA of the CDR3 is TGTGCCAGCAGTTTCGCGGAGACCCAGTACTTC.

J is TRBJ1-1 and V is TRBV19; D is undetermined. V lost 5 bases to trimming and J lost 1 base, with 5 bases between them. From germline, CDR1 is LNHDA and CDR2 SQIVND (reference sequence). There are 12 residues in the CDR3. CDR3 bases: TGTGCCAGTAGTCTCCGGAACACTGAAGCTTTCTTT. This translates into CASSLRNTEAFF.

This clone was found a few times. CDR3 coding DNA: TGTGCCAGCAGCGTAGAAACAGGGGATTACACTGAAGCTTTCTTT. Its translation is CASSVETGDYTEAFF. V and J are TRBV9 and TRBJ1-1; 7 nucleotides match TRBD1. The V segment lost 0 bases and the J segment 3 bases; nucleotides outside the gene matches: 5. Germline-derived CDR1 and CDR2 are SGDLS and YYNGEE. This CDR3 comprises 15 residues. Full variable domain (rest looked up from reference TRBV9 and TRBJ1-1): DSGVTQTPKHLITATGQRVTLRCSPRSGDLSVYWYQQSLDQGLQFLIQYYNGEERAKGNILERFSAQQFPDLHSELNLSSLELGDSALYFCASSVETGDYTEAFFGQGTRLTVV.

This clone was counted a few times. The chain has TRBV4-1 and TRBJ2-7, with a possible D match to TRBD1 (6 bases). This CDR3 contains 16 residues. Looked up from germline, CDR1 is MGHRA and CDR2 is YSYEKL. The V and J ends lost 0 bases and 2 bases respectively, with 14 bases between them. The CDR3 loop is CASSQDETGRTYEQYV. CDR3 in DNA: TGCGCCAGCAGCCAAGATGAAACAGGGAGAACCTACGAGCAGTACGTC.

This sequence joins TRBV4-1 and TRBJ1-5; 10 nucleotides match TRBD1. Germline CDR1 is MGHRA and CDR2 is YSYEKL. The length of the CDR3 is 15 residues. Germline trimming cut 1 base from V and 4 bases from J; bases unmatched to any gene: 1. DNA of the CDR3: TGCGCCAGCAGCCAAGGGACAGGGGGGAATCAGCCCCAGCATTTT. Translated: CASSQGTGGNQPQHF.

The chain has TRBV28 and TRBJ2-1, with D perhaps TRBD2 (6 bases). Germline CDR1 reads MDHEN; CDR2 reads SYDVKM. The CDR3 is 15 amino acids. Trimming removed 2 bases at V and 7 bases at J, with 15 bases between. Here the CDR3 reads CASSLNAGKVNEQFF. In nucleotides, the CDR3 is TGTGCCAGCAGTTTAAACGCGGGAAAGGTGAATGAGCAGTTCTTC.

The chain uses TRBV2 and TRBJ2-1; possibly TRBD1 for D (5 bases). Looked up from germline, CDR1 is SNHLY and CDR2 is FYNNEI. The CDR3 runs to 14 residues. Trimming cost V 1 base and J 7 bases, with 11 bases left between them. The CDR3 nucleotides are TGTGCCAGCAGTGAAGAACAGGTAGTAAATGAGCAGTTCTTC. Its translation: CASSEEQVVNEQFF.